The 14 T cell receptor beta chains presented below share a single source sample, sequenced in a study of CD8+CD57+ T cells in acquired aplastic anemia. Profiling of TCR beta VDJ combinations and CDR3 sequences used genomic DNA as template. TCRdb ran MiXCR on the reads and lists one entry per CDR3 protein. The sample consists of about 98,000 distinct CDR3 sequences, less than 75% of them appearing once. Only patients with CD8+CD57+ cell expansion on flow cytometry were chosen for sequencing. Material for sequencing was sorted CD4+, CD8+, or CD8+CD57+ T cells (not recorded which) from PBMCs. Every receptor here comes from a human donor with aplastic anemia.

V gene TRBV24-1 combines with J gene TRBJ2-1, with TRBD2 matching 9 bases. Germline CDR1 reads KGHDR; CDR2 reads SFDVKD. There are 15 residues in the CDR3. V was clipped by 4 bases and J by 3 bases; unmatched bases: 3. The CDR3 DNA follows: TGTGCCACCAGTGAACGGACTAGCGACTACAATGAGCAGTTCTTC. Its protein is CATSERTSDYNEQFF.

The chain couples TRBV24-1 to TRBJ1-5; D is possibly TRBD1 (5 bases). Trimming removed 7 bases at V and 4 bases at J, with 13 bases between. The CDR3 spans 14 residues. Germline-derived CDR1 and CDR2 are KGHDR and SFDVKD. CDR3 bases: TGTGCCACCAGCGCTCCAGGGTTGAATCAGCCCCAGCATTTT. Its protein is CATSAPGLNQPQHF.

This chain joins TRBV20-1 and TRBJ1-6, with unresolved D. The V gene's germline CDR1 is DFQATT and CDR2 SNEGSKA (reference sequence). V lost 3 bases, J lost 7 bases, and 13 bases lay in between. CDR3 size: 14 residues. The CDR3 region has the DNA TGCAGTGCTAGGTTAGGGCAGGCGAATTCACCCCTCCACTTT. This encodes CSARLGQANSPLHF.

There are many counts of this clonotype. The chain links TRBV6-2 or TRBV6-3 to TRBJ2-7, with 12 bases fitting TRBD2. The CDR3 has 18 amino acids. Trimming cost V 2 bases and J 5 bases; bases outside gene matches: 13. The germline V gene has CDR1 MNHEY and CDR2 SVGEGT. The CDR3 is CASSYLIPRLAGEDEQYF. In DNA, the CDR3 is TGTGCCAGCAGTTACCTCATTCCGAGACTAGCGGGAGAGGACGAGCAGTACTTC.

The rearrangement uses TRBV9 and TRBJ2-5; D is uncertain. Germline V gene data show CDR1 as SGDLS and CDR2 as YYNGEE. The CDR3 sequence is 13 residues long. V was trimmed by 0 bases and J by 9 bases, leaving 12 bases between them. DNA for the CDR3: TGTGCCAGCAGCGTAGCTACGAGAACCCCCCAGTACTTC. Amino acid sequence: CASSVATRTPQYF.

This clonotype was picked up one time. The rearrangement uses TRBV7-3 and TRBJ2-5; D may be TRBD2 (7 bases). Between the trimmed V and J ends, which lost 4 bases and 7 bases, there was a span of 19 bases. Per the germline V gene, CDR1 is SGHTA and CDR2 is FQGTGA. The CDR3 sequence is 15 residues long. For the CDR3, the DNA is TGTGCCAGCAGCTCCGGGAGGAGGGGGGATGTGACCCAGTACTTC. Amino acids: CASSSGRRGDVTQYF.

This clonotype was picked up many times. V is TRBV9 and J is TRBJ2-2; D gene unclear. CDR3 length: 14 residues. V lost 3 bases and J lost 5, with 11 bases in between. The germline gives CDR1 SGDLS, CDR2 YYNGEE. The CDR3 DNA is TGTGCCAGCAGCGAGCGCGAGGCGACCGGGGAGCTGTTTTTT. Translating gives CASSEREATGELFF.

This clonotype was recorded a few times. J is TRBJ2-7 and V is TRBV20-1; 8 positions match TRBD2. The CDR3 runs 14 residues. Germline lookup yields CDR1 DFQATT and CDR2 SNEGSKA (reference sequence). Germline trimming cut 6 bases from V and 5 bases from J; bases unmatched to any gene: 12. CDR3 sequence (DNA): TGCAGTGCCCAACGACGGGGGGGCTGGAACGAGCAGTACTTC. It encodes CSAQRRGGWNEQYF.

This clonotype turned up a few times. The chain combines TRBV2 with TRBJ2-4; a weak D match, TRBD1 (8 bases). The CDR3 extends over 12 amino acids. Per the germline V gene, CDR1 is SNHLY and CDR2 is FYNNEI. With 9 bases removed from V and 7 bases from J, the gap between germline ends came to 13 bases. The CDR3: CARQQGGNIQYF. In nucleotides, the CDR3 is TGTGCCAGGCAACAGGGGGGGAACATTCAGTACTTC.

This clonotype was seen only a few times. The rearrangement links TRBV20-1 to TRBJ2-3, with 8 bases identical to TRBD2. The CDR3 consists of 16 residues. The ends lost 4 bases at V and 2 bases at J; junction bases unmatched: 11. From germline, CDR1 is DFQATT and CDR2 SNEGSKA (reference sequence). CDR3 loop: CSAMVPGGAITDTQYF. The DNA for the CDR3 is TGCAGTGCTATGGTACCGGGGGGGGCTATCACAGATACGCAGTATTTT.

The chain joins TRBV20-1 to TRBJ2-7; 7 nucleotides align to TRBD1. The CDR3 runs to 15 residues. J was trimmed by 2 bases and V by 4 bases; bases with no gene match: 11. The V gene's germline CDR1 is DFQATT and CDR2 SNEGSKA (reference sequence). The CDR3 loop reads CSAKSHRDSTYEQYF. CDR3 bases: TGCAGTGCTAAATCGCACCGGGACAGCACCTACGAGCAGTACTTC.

By proportion, this clonotype is medium-sized. The J gene is TRBJ2-7, the V gene TRBV7-9; D is ambiguous. The CDR3 is 11 residues long. Trimming took off 5 bases at V and 1 base at J, with 3 bases between the two ends. Germline values: CDR1 SEHNR, CDR2 FQNEAQ (reference sequence). In nucleotides, the CDR3 is TGTGCCAGCAGCGCTTCCTACGAGCAGTACTTC. Translated, it gives CASSASYEQYF.

The J gene is TRBJ1-1, the V gene TRBV29-1; 10 bases are shared with TRBD1. CDR1 and CDR2 (germline): SQVTM, ANQGSEA. The CDR3 totals 16 residues. The V and J ends lost 5 bases and 1 base, in that order; junction bases with no gene match: 10. CDR3 loop: CSVTTGTGAPNTEAFF. Written as DNA, the CDR3 is TGCAGCGTTACGACCGGGACAGGGGCGCCGAACACTGAAGCTTTCTTT.

This clonotype has more than one count but fewer than ten. CDR3 region: CASSEALGTGELFF. CDR3 DNA sequence: TGTGCCAGCAGTGAAGCGCTTGGCACCGGGGAGCTGTTTTTT. The chain is built from TRBV2 and TRBJ2-2; D is undetermined. In germline, CDR1 is SNHLY, CDR2 FYNNEI. This CDR3 region has 14 residues. The V end lost 0 bases, the J end lost 4 bases, and 6 bases lay between the germline ends. The full variable domain, rest sourced from reference TRBV2 and TRBJ2-2, is EPEVTQTPSHQVTQMGQEVILRCVPISNHLYFYWYRQILGQKVEFLVSFYNNEISEKSEIFDDQFSVERPDGSNFTLKIRSTKLEDSAMYFCASSEALGTGELFFGEGSRLTVL.